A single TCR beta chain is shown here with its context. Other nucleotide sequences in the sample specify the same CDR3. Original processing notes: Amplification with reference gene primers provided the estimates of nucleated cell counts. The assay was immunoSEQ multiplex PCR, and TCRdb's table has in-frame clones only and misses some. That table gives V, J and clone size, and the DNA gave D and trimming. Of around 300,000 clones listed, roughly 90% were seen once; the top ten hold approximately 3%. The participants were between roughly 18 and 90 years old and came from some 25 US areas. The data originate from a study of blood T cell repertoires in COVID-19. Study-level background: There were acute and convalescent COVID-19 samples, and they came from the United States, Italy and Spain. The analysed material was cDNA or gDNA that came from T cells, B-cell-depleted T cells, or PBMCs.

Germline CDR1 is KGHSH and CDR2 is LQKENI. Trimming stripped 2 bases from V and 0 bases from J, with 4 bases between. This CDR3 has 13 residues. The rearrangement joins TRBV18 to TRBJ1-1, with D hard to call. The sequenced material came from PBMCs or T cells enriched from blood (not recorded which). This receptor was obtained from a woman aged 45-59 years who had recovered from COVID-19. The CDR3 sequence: CASSPTVNTEAFF. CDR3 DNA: TGTGCCAGCTCACCAACAGTGAACACTGAAGCTTTCTTT.